This T cell receptor beta chain was recorded in a study of radiation and T cells in renal cell carcinoma. Study at large: Nephrectomy followed 15 Gy stereotactic body radiation by 4 weeks.

Documented time point: blood 2 weeks post-SBRT. Treatment denoted: 15 Gy SBRT to primary tumor, nephrectomy 4 weeks later. This renal cell carcinoma was of the clear cell type. Of note for this clone: Its antigen is unknown.

Findings and caveats of the study: Baseline intratumoral clonotype presence is unknown without pretreatment biopsies.

This table comes from immunoSEQ multiplex PCR, and its TCRdb copy is limited to in-frame clones, with some not included. The data show about 130,000 clones, roughly four fifths seen once. V shed 2 bases and J shed 10 bases, with 21 bases lying between them. The CDR3 loop spans 16 amino acids. Per germline, CDR1 SGHTA and CDR2 FQGNSA. The sample here was blood, taken from a patient whose treatment included radiotherapy and nephrectomy. The sequence was obtained from a woman aged 60-75 years with renal cell carcinoma. The V call is TRBV7-2, the J call TRBJ2-1; D might be TRBD2 (6 bases). CDR3 sequence reads: CASSLNGGLSVGEQFF. Here the CDR3 DNA reads TGTGCCAGCAGCTTAAATGGGGGACTCTCAGTCGGGGAGCAGTTCTTC.